The 27 T cell receptor beta chains given below trace back to one sample, sequenced in a study. TCRdb re-analysed the reads in MiXCR, keeping a single row per CDR3 protein. Of roughly 5,400 distinct CDR3 sequences in the sample, 9.5% to 10% were seen once. Sequenced: CD4+ T cells from synovial fluid. These receptors were collected from a human donor with rheumatoid arthritis.

In regard to this clonotype: A much larger clone lies a single base off, so this may be a read error. J is TRBJ1-1 and V is TRBV18, with 7 bases matching TRBD1. CDR3 length equals 14 residues. The germline V gene has CDR1 KGHSH and CDR2 LQKENI. The CDR3 nucleotides read TGTGCCAGCACACCGACAGGGTTCAACACTGAAGCTTTCTTT. As protein: CASTPTGFNTEAFF.

This clonotype came up many times. The CDR3 protein is CASGRTVSYEQYF. CDR3 DNA sequence: TGTGCCAGTGGGAGGACCGTCTCCTACGAGCAGTACTTC. The chain has TRBV5-8 and TRBJ2-7, with D possibly TRBD2 on 6 matching bases. The germline V gene encodes CDR1 SGHTS and CDR2 YDEGEE. This CDR3 comprises 13 residues. Between the trimmed V and J ends, which lost 8 bases and 0 bases, there was a span of 12 bases.

This clonotype has at least ten counts. The rearrangement joins TRBV6-1 to TRBJ2-2; the match to TRBD2 covers 7 bases. Germline loops: CDR1 MNHNS, CDR2 SASEGT. CDR3 length equals 17 residues. Trimming at V came to 4 bases and at J to 5 bases, leaving 13 bases not matched to a gene. The CDR3 nucleotides read TGTGCCAGCAGTGTCCAAGCGGGAACTAGAAGAACCGGGGAGCTGTTTTTT. It specifies CASSVQAGTRRTGELFF.

This clonotype was observed many times. At one end the junction does not follow the germline gene, possibly because of a read error. V gene TRBV7-7 combines with J gene TRBJ2-5; 7 bases are shared with TRBD2. This CDR3 spans 15 amino acids. Germline lookup yields CDR1 SSHAT and CDR2 FNYEAQ (reference sequence). The CDR3 loop reads CASSLGLGGGETQYF. The DNA for the CDR3 is TGTGCTAGCAGCTTAGGACTAGGAGGAGGAGAGACCCAGTACTTC.

This clonotype was picked up many times. The chain recombines TRBV6-1 with TRBJ2-2; 9 bases match TRBD1. The germline V gene has CDR1 MNHNS and CDR2 SASEGT. After removal of 5 bases from V and 3 bases from J, the junction contained 10 bases not matched to a gene. CDR3 length equals 17 residues. In nucleotides, the CDR3 is TGTGCCAGCAGTCAAAGGGGACAGGGTTCCGACACCGGGGAGCTGTTTTTT. It yields the protein CASSQRGQGSDTGELFF.

In the case of this clonotype: With a much larger clone just one base away, this may be a read error. The chain couples TRBV7-6 to TRBJ2-5, with 7 positions matching TRBD1. CDR1 is SGHVS, CDR2 FNYEAQ, per germline. The CDR3 is made up of 16 amino acids. CDR3 in amino acids: CASSLGNTGVPETLYF. DNA for the CDR3: TGTGCCAGCAGCTTAGGGAATACAGGGGTCCCAGAGACCCTGTACTTC.

By sample fraction, this clonotype is medium-sized. V usage is TRBV6-5 and J usage is TRBJ1-6, with no clear D. The CDR3 extends over 15 amino acids. V dropped 0 bases and J dropped 9 bases, with 12 bases sitting between them. The germline V gene encodes CDR1 MNHEY and CDR2 SVGAGI. The chain's CDR3 is CASSYSQSRTSPLHF. CDR3 coding DNA: TGTGCCAGCAGTTACTCGCAGTCCCGGACTTCACCCCTCCACTTT.

At least ten counts were recorded for this clonotype. J is TRBJ2-7 and V is TRBV6-1, with 12 nucleotides matching TRBD1. Germline CDR1 and CDR2: MNHNS and SASEGT. The CDR3 has 14 amino acids. The ends lost 4 bases at V and 7 bases at J; junction bases unmatched: 5. The CDR3 DNA sequence: TGTGCCAGCAGTGGCGGGACAGGGGGCCGGGAGCAGTACTTC. It is translated as CASSGGTGGREQYF.

This clonotype was seen a handful of times. DNA for the CDR3: TGTGCCAGCAGCTTAGGGGTTCAAGAGACCCAGTACTTC. Protein sequence: CASSLGVQETQYF. This rearrangement joins TRBV7-8 to TRBJ2-5; no clear D. The length of the CDR3 is 13 residues. Trimming took 1 base from V and 2 from J, leaving 5 bases between them. The germline gives CDR1 SGHVS, CDR2 FQNEAQ. Together with reference TRBV7-8 and TRBJ2-5, the CDR3 gives the full variable domain: GAGVSQSPRYKVAKRGQDVALRCDPISGHVSLFWYQQALGQGPEFLTYFQNEAQLDKSGLPSDRFFAERPEGSVSTLKIQRTQQEDSAVYLCASSLGVQETQYFGPGTRLLVL.

This clonotype was observed many times. The gene calls are TRBV10-3 and TRBJ1-2; 10 bases align to TRBD1. Losses at the gene ends were 6 bases for V and 6 bases for J; bases not matched to a gene: 7. This CDR3 is 14 amino acids long. Germline V CDR1 and CDR2: ENHRY, SYGVKD. CDR3 nucleotides: TGTGCCATCAGACCGGGACAGGGGATCAATGGCTACACCTTC. Protein sequence: CAIRPGQGINGYTF.

Remarks on this clonotype: With only one base between it and a far larger clone, this is likely a read error. This chain uses TRBV5-8 with TRBJ2-1, with D perhaps matching TRBD2 (5 bases). V gave up 2 bases and J gave up 10 bases, with 22 bases separating them. CDR1 and CDR2 (germline): SGHTS, YDEGEE. The CDR3 is made up of 16 amino acids. DNA of the CDR3: TGTGCCAGCAGCTTACGGGGAACCGTAGTGGGAAGAGAGCAGTTCTTC. This gives the protein CASSLRGTVVGREQFF.

This clonotype was seen a single time. The chain carries TRBV18 and TRBJ2-5; perhaps D is TRBD1 or TRBD2 (5 bases each). This CDR3 contains 14 residues. Trimming shortened V by 3 bases and J by 2 bases, and 10 bases separated the two germline ends. CDR1 and CDR2 from the germline V gene are KGHSH and LQKENI. This CDR3 is CASSPGAGQETQYF. The DNA of the CDR3 is TGTGCCAGCTCACCCGGGGCTGGGCAAGAGACCCAGTACTTC.

This clonotype was seen many times. The chain recombines TRBV19 with TRBJ2-4; 7 bases align to TRBD1. V shed 10 bases and J 6 bases; nucleotides not matched to a gene: 15. The CDR3 contains 15 residues. Germline CDR1 is LNHDA and CDR2 is SQIVND (reference sequence). DNA of the CDR3: TGTGCCACCTCACAGGGGCCTTCGACAGGAAACATTCAGTACTTC. This sequence encodes CATSQGPSTGNIQYF. The full variable domain, with the rest looked up from reference TRBV19 and TRBJ2-4, is DGGITQSPKYLFRKEGQNVTLSCEQNLNHDAMYWYRQDPGQGLRLIYYSQIVNDFQKGDIAEGYSVSREKKESFPLTVTSAQKNPTAFYLCATSQGPSTGNIQYFGAGTRLSVL.

This clonotype was detected ten times or more. The chain is built from TRBV20-1 and TRBJ1-1; 7 bases agree with TRBD1. Germline V lookup: CDR1 DFQATT, CDR2 SNEGSKA (reference sequence). The CDR3 runs 12 residues. CDR3: CRTGTVNTEAFF. The CDR3 DNA is TGCAGAACCGGGACAGTGAACACTGAAGCTTTCTTT.

By share, this clonotype ranks as large. The V and J genes are TRBV7-2 and TRBJ2-5; D unresolved. Germline V gene sequence: CDR1 SGHTA, CDR2 FQGNSA. The V gene lost 0 bases and the J gene lost 5 bases, with 10 bases spanning the gap. The CDR3 extends over 14 amino acids. This chain's CDR3 is CASSLAGMAETQYF. The CDR3 DNA sequence: TGTGCCAGCAGCTTAGCAGGGATGGCGGAGACCCAGTACTTC.

This clonotype was recorded many times. V is TRBV9 and J is TRBJ2-1; D gene unclear. V was clipped by 7 bases and J by 3 bases, with 14 bases between them. The CDR3 runs 14 residues. The germline V gene encodes CDR1 SGDLS and CDR2 YYNGEE. The CDR3 bases are TGTGCCAGCGGTCGGGCGGAACGCTACAATGAGCAGTTCTTC. Translated, it gives CASGRAERYNEQFF.

This clonotype is medium-sized in the sample. The chain combines TRBV15 with TRBJ2-5; weak D call: TRBD1 (5 bases). With 0 bases removed from V and 5 bases from J, the gap between germline ends came to 10 bases. Germline V lookup: CDR1 LNHNV, CDR2 YYDKDF (reference sequence). CDR3 length equals 14 residues. In DNA form, the CDR3 reads TGTGCCACCAGCAGAGATCGGTACAGGGAGACCCAGTACTTC. It codes for CATSRDRYRETQYF.

This clonotype was picked up many times. This sequence joins TRBV4-2 and TRBJ1-2; no reliable D call. CDR3 length: 15 residues. Looked up from germline, CDR1 is LGHNA and CDR2 is YNFKEQ. V was pared by 3 bases and J by 3 bases, with 14 bases between. The CDR3 coding sequence is TGTGCCAGCAGCCATGGCACTGGCGGATACTATGGCTACACCTTC. This codes for CASSHGTGGYYGYTF.

The V gene is TRBV20-1, the J gene TRBJ1-3; D gene unclear. CDR3 size: 14 residues. The ends were cut back, 3 bases at V and 0 bases at J, with 9 bases in the middle. Per germline, CDR1 DFQATT and CDR2 SNEGSKA (reference sequence). The CDR3 here is CSASRGNSGNTIYF. CDR3 in DNA: TGCAGTGCTAGCCGCGGAAACTCTGGAAACACCATATATTTT.

This clonotype has only a few counts. The J gene is TRBJ1-6, the V gene TRBV12-3 or TRBV12-4; D is ambiguous. The CDR3 runs 14 residues. Trimming cost V 5 bases and J 10 bases, with 15 bases left between them. The CDR3 is CASSLGGQTSPLHF. The CDR3 region has the DNA TGTGCCAGCAGTCTTGGTGGCCAGACGTCACCCCTCCACTTT.

By share, this clonotype counts as medium-sized (0.01 to 0.1%). The rearrangement uses TRBV19 and TRBJ1-1; TRBD1 matches 8 bases. V was clipped by 5 bases and J by 0 bases; unmatched bases: 14. Germline V gene data show CDR1 as LNHDA and CDR2 as SQIVND (reference sequence). The CDR3 is 18 amino acids. CDR3 in amino acids: CASSGSTGATLMNTEAFF. For the CDR3, the DNA is TGTGCCAGTAGTGGATCGACAGGGGCCACCCTCATGAACACTGAAGCTTTCTTT.

Many counts were recorded for this clonotype. This chain connects TRBV12-3 or TRBV12-4 to TRBJ2-7; TRBD2 is a possible D gene (5 bases). CDR3 length: 12 amino acids. V gave up 6 bases and J gave up 11 bases, with 17 bases separating them. The CDR3 region has the DNA TGTGCCAGCAGCCGGGGTGGAGGCCGGGAGTACTTC. It codes for CASSRGGGREYF.

This clonotype was counted at least ten times. J is TRBJ2-5 and V is TRBV3-1; 7 bases line up with TRBD2. The CDR3 is 16 amino acids. With 1 base clipped from V and 2 bases from J, the junction kept 7 bases outside the gene matches. Germline loops: CDR1 LGHDT, CDR2 YNNKEL (reference sequence). The CDR3: CASSQGVASGQETQYF. Written as DNA, the CDR3 is TGTGCCAGCAGCCAAGGGGTGGCTAGCGGACAAGAGACCCAGTACTTC.

As concerns this clonotype: A read error is likely here: a far larger clone is one base away. The chain recombines TRBV5-1 with TRBJ2-7; D could derive from TRBD1 or TRBD2 (5 bases each). The germline gives CDR1 SGHRS, CDR2 YFSETQ. CDR3 length: 15 residues. V lost 2 bases to trimming and J lost 7 bases, with 19 bases between them. The CDR3 here is CASSFEGEGLNEQYF. The CDR3 DNA follows: TGCGCCAGCAGCTTTGAGGGCGAGGGGCTCAATGAGCAGTACTTC.

Details on this clonotype: A much larger clone lies a single base off, so this may be a read error. The gene calls are TRBV20-1 and TRBJ2-3; 7 positions match TRBD1. Germline values: CDR1 DFQATT, CDR2 SNEGSKA (reference sequence). The CDR3 covers 17 residues. The CDR3 nucleotides read TGCAGTGCTAGAGATGAGGACTGGGGGACAGACTCCTATACGCAGTGTTTT. It is translated as CSARDEDWGTDSYTQCF.

This clonotype was detected ten times or more. As DNA, the CDR3 is TGTGCCACCAGTGATGTTGCGATAGCGGGGGATAGGGTCGTCGAGCAGTTCTTC. This codes for CATSDVAIAGDRVVEQFF. The genes are TRBV24-1 and TRBJ2-1, with 9 bases fitting TRBD2. Germline values: CDR1 KGHDR, CDR2 SFDVKD. V lost 3 bases and J lost 10; bases outside the gene matches: 18. This CDR3 has 18 residues.

This clonotype is labeled medium-sized. The rearrangement links TRBV4-2 to TRBJ2-1, with 7 bases lining up with TRBD1. Trimming at V came to 0 bases and at J to 6 bases, leaving 8 bases not matched to a gene. The CDR3 totals 16 residues. The germline gives CDR1 LGHNA, CDR2 YNFKEQ. CDR3 sequence reads: CASSQEDRIFGNEQFF. DNA for the CDR3: TGTGCCAGCAGCCAAGAGGACAGGATTTTCGGCAATGAGCAGTTCTTC.